This T cell receptor (beta chain) emerged from a study of blood T cell repertoires in COVID-19. Repertoires were generated with immunoSEQ multiplex PCR, while TCRdb's copy carries only in-frame clones and drops some. The sample shows around 270,000 clones, about 87% of them seen only once. The CDR3 is 13 amino acids. V shed 5 bases and J shed 5 bases, with 11 bases lying between them. In germline, CDR1 is SGHTA, CDR2 FQGTGA. J is TRBJ2-3 and V is TRBV7-3, with a weak D call TRBD2 (6 bases). This clonotype originated in a woman in her thirties or forties who had been exposed to COVID-19. Sequenced material: PBMCs or T cells enriched from blood (not recorded which). The CDR3 loop is CASSILGGDTQYF. The CDR3 DNA sequence: TGTGCCAGCAGCATTCTGGGGGGAGATACGCAGTATTTT.